The rows below give T cell receptor beta chains drawn from one sample of a study of CD8 T cells in ankylosing spondylitis. Each CDR3 protein gets one entry after TCRdb re-called the 5' RACE reads with MiXCR. This sample has 230,000 or so distinct CDR3 sequences, with 18% found just once. Sequenced input: blood, either unsorted or a sorted T cell fraction (not recorded which). Receptors originate from a male donor with ankylosing spondylitis or in good health (not recorded which). The CDR3 runs from the conserved cysteine through the conserved F or W. The order of the fields is J gene, V gene, D gene, clone size, CDR3 protein, CDR3 DNA. D genes are given only for firm matches. A row's size may be missing; if present it is once, few, many or a size class.

J gene: TRBJ2-7; V gene: TRBV9; D gene: .; clone size: few; CDR3 protein: CASSVAGDPTYEQYF; CDR3 DNA: TGTGCCAGCAGCGTAGCGGGAGACCCCACCTACGAGCAGTACTTC
J gene: TRBJ2-7; V gene: TRBV4-3; D gene: TRBD2; clone size: few; CDR3 protein: CASSQGSGRGNEQYF; CDR3 DNA: TGCGCCAGCAGCCAAGGTAGCGGGAGAGGCAACGAGCAGTACTTC
J gene: TRBJ2-7; V gene: TRBV7-9; D gene: TRBD2; clone size: .; CDR3 protein: CASRPSGAYEQYF; CDR3 DNA: TGTGCCAGCAGGCCTAGCGGAGCCTACGAGCAGTACTTC
J gene: TRBJ2-7; V gene: TRBV4-1; D gene: .; clone size: many; CDR3 protein: CASSQVSGHEQYF; CDR3 DNA: TGCGCCAGCAGCCAAGTGTCTGGGCACGAGCAGTACTTC
J gene: TRBJ1-5; V gene: TRBV5-6; D gene: TRBD1; clone size: few; CDR3 protein: CASSKRTGLVQPQHF; CDR3 DNA: TGTGCCAGCAGCAAAAGGACAGGGCTGGTTCAGCCCCAGCATTTT
J gene: TRBJ2-7; V gene: TRBV12-3/TRBV12-4; D gene: .; clone size: .; CDR3 protein: CASSHTLGAGYEQYF; CDR3 DNA: TGTGCCAGCAGTCATACGTTAGGGGCGGGCTACGAGCAGTACTTC
J gene: TRBJ2-7; V gene: TRBV11-1; D gene: TRBD2; clone size: .; CDR3 protein: CASSRAGREGPLGPYEQYF; CDR3 DNA: TGTGCCAGCAGCCGAGCGGGAAGAGAGGGGCCATTGGGTCCCTACGAGCAGTACTTC
J gene: TRBJ2-7; V gene: TRBV11-2; D gene: TRBD1; clone size: .; CDR3 protein: CASSLDRSGQGTYEQYF; CDR3 DNA: TGTGCCAGCAGCTTAGATAGAAGCGGACAGGGGACCTACGAGCAGTACTTC
J gene: TRBJ2-7; V gene: TRBV7-9; D gene: .; clone size: .; CDR3 protein: CASSLGRRGAYEQYF; CDR3 DNA: TGTGCCAGCAGCTTGGGGCGACGGGGAGCCTACGAGCAGTACTTC
J gene: TRBJ1-1; V gene: TRBV11-2; D gene: TRBD1; clone size: few; CDR3 protein: CASSPRDRGHPNTEAFF; CDR3 DNA: TGTGCCAGCAGCCCCCGGGACAGGGGGCATCCGAACACTGAAGCTTTCTTT
J gene: TRBJ2-2; V gene: TRBV27; D gene: TRBD2; clone size: .; CDR3 protein: CASSLAAGGPSGELFF; CDR3 DNA: TGTGCCAGCAGTTTGGCAGCGGGAGGGCCGAGCGGGGAGCTGTTTTTT
J gene: TRBJ2-4; V gene: TRBV6-2/TRBV6-3; D gene: TRBD1; clone size: .; CDR3 protein: CASSYGGQQNIQYF; CDR3 DNA: TGTGCCAGCAGTTACGGGGGACAGCAAAACATTCAGTACTTC
J gene: TRBJ2-5; V gene: TRBV4-3; D gene: TRBD2; clone size: few; CDR3 protein: CASSQSRGSWLQETQYF; CDR3 DNA: TGCGCCAGCAGCCAGTCACGCGGGAGCTGGCTACAAGAGACCCAGTACTTC
J gene: TRBJ2-2; V gene: TRBV29-1; D gene: .; clone size: .; CDR3 protein: CSVVASGELFF; CDR3 DNA: TGCAGCGTTGTTGCATCGGGGGAGCTGTTTTTT
J gene: TRBJ2-1; V gene: TRBV6-2/TRBV6-3; D gene: .; clone size: .; CDR3 protein: CATQGDNEQFF; CDR3 DNA: TGTGCCACCCAAGGGGACAATGAGCAGTTCTTC
J gene: TRBJ2-1; V gene: TRBV30; D gene: TRBD2; clone size: .; CDR3 protein: CAWSGTSGRSYNEQFF; CDR3 DNA: TGTGCCTGGAGCGGGACTAGCGGGCGCTCCTACAATGAGCAGTTCTTC
J gene: TRBJ1-1; V gene: TRBV13; D gene: .; clone size: .; CDR3 protein: CASSPDGDLNTEAFF; CDR3 DNA: TGTGCCAGCAGCCCAGACGGGGACCTGAACACTGAAGCTTTCTTT
J gene: TRBJ2-7; V gene: TRBV7-9; D gene: TRBD1; clone size: few; CDR3 protein: CASSHRDRAYEQYF; CDR3 DNA: TGTGCCAGCAGCCACCGGGACAGAGCCTACGAGCAGTACTTC
J gene: TRBJ2-1; V gene: TRBV11-1; D gene: TRBD2; clone size: .; CDR3 protein: CASSLVSSGRGEQFF; CDR3 DNA: TGTGCCAGCAGCTTAGTTTCTAGCGGGAGAGGTGAGCAGTTCTTC
J gene: TRBJ2-3; V gene: TRBV7-7; D gene: .; clone size: .; CDR3 protein: CASSLALGEDTQYF; CDR3 DNA: TGTGCTAGCAGCTTAGCGTTGGGAGAAGATACGCAGTATTTT
J gene: TRBJ2-3; V gene: TRBV24-1; D gene: .; clone size: few; CDR3 protein: CATSGGSSGADTQYF; CDR3 DNA: TGTGCCACCAGCGGAGGTTCGTCTGGCGCAGATACGCAGTATTTT
J gene: TRBJ2-5; V gene: TRBV4-3; D gene: .; clone size: .; CDR3 protein: CASSQDRKQETQYF; CDR3 DNA: TGCGCCAGCAGCCAAGACAGGAAGCAAGAGACCCAGTACTTC
J gene: TRBJ2-7; V gene: TRBV5-1; D gene: TRBD1; clone size: many; CDR3 protein: CASSPGTGISYEQYF; CDR3 DNA: TGCGCCAGCAGCCCGGGGACAGGGATTTCCTACGAGCAGTACTTC
J gene: TRBJ1-1; V gene: TRBV7-6; D gene: .; clone size: few; CDR3 protein: CASSLSFDGLNTEAFF; CDR3 DNA: TGTGCCAGCAGCTTAAGTTTTGACGGCCTGAACACTGAAGCTTTCTTT
J gene: TRBJ1-2; V gene: TRBV4-1; D gene: TRBD1; clone size: .; CDR3 protein: CASSQWDSYGYTF; CDR3 DNA: TGCGCCAGCAGCCAATGGGACAGCTATGGCTACACCTTC
J gene: TRBJ1-3; V gene: TRBV20-1; D gene: .; clone size: .; CDR3 protein: CSARLSGALSGNTIYF; CDR3 DNA: TGCAGTGCTAGACTTAGCGGGGCCCTCTCTGGAAACACCATATATTTT
J gene: TRBJ2-1; V gene: TRBV11-2; D gene: .; clone size: .; CDR3 protein: CASSFLEGFNAQFF; CDR3 DNA: TGTGCCAGCAGCTTCCTGGAGGGGTTCAATGCGCAGTTCTTC
J gene: TRBJ2-7; V gene: TRBV2; D gene: .; clone size: .; CDR3 protein: CASSEGDAAYEQYF; CDR3 DNA: TGTGCCAGCAGTGAAGGGGACGCAGCCTACGAGCAGTACTTC
J gene: TRBJ2-3; V gene: TRBV20-1; D gene: TRBD2; clone size: .; CDR3 protein: CSALTSGVTDTQYF; CDR3 DNA: TGCAGTGCTCTGACTAGCGGGGTCACAGATACGCAGTATTTT
J gene: TRBJ1-1; V gene: TRBV29-1; D gene: TRBD1; clone size: .; CDR3 protein: CSVGTGGMTEAFF; CDR3 DNA: TGCAGCGTTGGAACAGGGGGAATGACTGAAGCTTTCTTT
J gene: TRBJ1-2; V gene: TRBV12-3/TRBV12-4; D gene: TRBD1; clone size: many; CDR3 protein: CASSFRPDRAFTMGYTF; CDR3 DNA: TGTGCCAGCAGTTTTCGCCCGGACAGGGCTTTCACTATGGGCTACACCTTC
J gene: TRBJ2-2; V gene: TRBV6-1; D gene: .; clone size: .; CDR3 protein: CASFPNPGHGELFF; CDR3 DNA: TGTGCCAGCTTTCCCAACCCGGGGCACGGGGAGCTGTTTTTT
J gene: TRBJ1-6; V gene: TRBV12-3/TRBV12-4; D gene: .; clone size: .; CDR3 protein: CASSFGPNSPLHF; CDR3 DNA: TGTGCCAGCAGTTTCGGACCGAATTCACCCCTCCACTTT
J gene: TRBJ2-1; V gene: TRBV20-1; D gene: .; clone size: .; CDR3 protein: CSAQALVLGDGLNNEQFF; CDR3 DNA: TGCAGTGCCCAGGCCCTAGTACTAGGTGACGGCCTGAACAATGAGCAGTTCTTC
J gene: TRBJ2-7; V gene: TRBV5-1; D gene: TRBD2; clone size: .; CDR3 protein: CASSFESGLVFSYEQYF; CDR3 DNA: TGCGCCAGCAGCTTTGAATCGGGACTAGTCTTTTCCTACGAGCAGTACTTC
J gene: TRBJ2-3; V gene: TRBV9; D gene: .; clone size: many; CDR3 protein: CASGGLDDTDTQYF; CDR3 DNA: TGTGCCAGCGGGGGACTGGATGACACAGATACGCAGTATTTT
J gene: TRBJ2-1; V gene: TRBV29-1; D gene: TRBD2; clone size: few; CDR3 protein: CSVEGSLAGPRGEQFF; CDR3 DNA: TGCAGCGTTGAGGGCTCACTAGCGGGACCTAGGGGTGAGCAGTTCTTC
J gene: TRBJ1-5; V gene: TRBV7-9; D gene: TRBD1; clone size: .; CDR3 protein: CASSTSPGTGEFPQHF; CDR3 DNA: TGTGCCAGCAGCACCAGCCCCGGGACAGGGGAGTTCCCCCAGCATTTT
J gene: TRBJ2-2; V gene: TRBV4-1; D gene: .; clone size: many; CDR3 protein: CASSQAPGGNELFF; CDR3 DNA: TGCGCCAGCAGCCAAGCACCAGGGGGGAATGAGCTGTTTTTT
J gene: TRBJ2-7; V gene: TRBV4-1; D gene: .; clone size: few; CDR3 protein: CASSQDFLDYLTYEQYF; CDR3 DNA: TGCGCCAGCAGCCAAGATTTCTTGGACTACCTCACCTACGAGCAGTACTTC
J gene: TRBJ2-1; V gene: TRBV2; D gene: TRBD2; clone size: many; CDR3 protein: CASMPGLAGGSSYNEQFF; CDR3 DNA: TGTGCCAGCATGCCGGGACTAGCGGGAGGGAGCTCCTACAATGAGCAGTTCTTC
J gene: TRBJ2-3; V gene: TRBV7-9; D gene: TRBD2; clone size: few; CDR3 protein: CASSPRTSGRADTQYF; CDR3 DNA: TGTGCCAGCAGCCCTCGGACTAGCGGGAGAGCAGATACGCAGTATTTT
J gene: TRBJ2-3; V gene: TRBV15; D gene: TRBD1; clone size: .; CDR3 protein: CATSTGTGLDTQYF; CDR3 DNA: TGTGCCACCAGCACCGGGACAGGGTTAGATACGCAGTATTTT
J gene: TRBJ2-1; V gene: TRBV6-1; D gene: .; clone size: many; CDR3 protein: CASSPYNNEQFF; CDR3 DNA: TGTGCCAGCAGCCCCTACAACAATGAGCAGTTCTTC
J gene: TRBJ2-7; V gene: TRBV28; D gene: TRBD2; clone size: few; CDR3 protein: CATRNGGAYEQYF; CDR3 DNA: TGTGCCACCCGTAACGGGGGGGCCTACGAGCAGTACTTC
J gene: TRBJ2-7; V gene: TRBV27; D gene: .; clone size: once; CDR3 protein: CASSFNAAYEQYF; CDR3 DNA: TGTGCCAGCAGTTTTAACGCAGCCTACGAGCAGTACTTC
J gene: TRBJ2-3; V gene: TRBV3-1; D gene: TRBD2; clone size: few; CDR3 protein: CASSQGSGSLTDTQYF; CDR3 DNA: TGTGCCAGCAGCCAAGGTAGCGGGAGTTTGACAGATACGCAGTATTTT
J gene: TRBJ2-1; V gene: TRBV27; D gene: .; clone size: .; CDR3 protein: CASSLFSGSSAYNEQFF; CDR3 DNA: TGTGCCAGCAGTTTATTTTCCGGCAGTTCGGCGTACAATGAGCAGTTCTTC
J gene: TRBJ2-1; V gene: TRBV20-1; D gene: TRBD2; clone size: few; CDR3 protein: CSARGTSADNEQFF; CDR3 DNA: TGCAGTGCTAGAGGGACTAGCGCCGACAATGAGCAGTTCTTC
J gene: TRBJ2-5; V gene: TRBV4-3; D gene: TRBD1; clone size: many; CDR3 protein: CASSSLDRGEETQYF; CDR3 DNA: TGCGCCAGCAGCAGCTTGGACAGGGGAGAGGAGACCCAGTACTTC
J gene: TRBJ2-1; V gene: TRBV5-4; D gene: .; clone size: .; CDR3 protein: CASSDRTGRLANNEQFF; CDR3 DNA: TGTGCCAGCAGTGATAGAACGGGCCGTCTAGCGAACAATGAGCAGTTCTTC
J gene: TRBJ2-5; V gene: TRBV7-9; D gene: TRBD2; clone size: .; CDR3 protein: CASSSGLVETQYF; CDR3 DNA: TGTGCCAGCAGCTCCGGACTAGTTGAGACCCAGTACTTC
J gene: TRBJ2-1; V gene: TRBV5-1; D gene: .; clone size: .; CDR3 protein: CASSPAGIRTQNLEQFF; CDR3 DNA: TGCGCCAGCAGCCCGGCGGGTATTAGAACGCAAAATCTAGAGCAGTTCTTC
J gene: TRBJ2-7; V gene: TRBV4-2; D gene: .; clone size: few; CDR3 protein: CASSQDGTYEQYF; CDR3 DNA: TGTGCCAGCAGCCAAGACGGAACCTACGAGCAGTACTTC